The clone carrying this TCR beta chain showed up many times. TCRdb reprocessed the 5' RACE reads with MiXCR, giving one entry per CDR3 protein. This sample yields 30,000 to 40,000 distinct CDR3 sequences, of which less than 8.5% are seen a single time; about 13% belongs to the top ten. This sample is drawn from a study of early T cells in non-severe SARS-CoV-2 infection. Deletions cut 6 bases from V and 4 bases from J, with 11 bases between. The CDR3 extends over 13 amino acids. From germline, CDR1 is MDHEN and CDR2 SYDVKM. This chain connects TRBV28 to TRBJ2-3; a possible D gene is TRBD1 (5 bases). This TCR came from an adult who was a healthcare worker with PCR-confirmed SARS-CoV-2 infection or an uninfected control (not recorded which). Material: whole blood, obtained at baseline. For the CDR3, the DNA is TGTGCCAGCAGCCGGCAGGGCCCAGATACGCAGTATTTT. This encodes CASSRQGPDTQYF.